Sequencing of this TCR beta chain was carried out in a study of T cells in Graves' hyperthyroidism and ophthalmopathy. On the study more broadly: The blood sample was taken at first diagnosis, before treatment began.

This clonotype occurred many times. Trimming pared 4 bases from V and 0 bases from J, leaving 10 bases between. CDR1 SGHRS and CDR2 YFSETQ come from the germline V gene. This CDR3 contains 15 residues. Amplified regions were TCR beta CDR3 sequences from RNA transcripts. HTBI primers drove first-round RT-PCR of the TCR CDR3. From the multiplex PCR reads, TCRdb called clonotypes with MiXCR, one entry per CDR3 protein. Of some 400,000 distinct CDR3 sequences listed, about 14% were seen once; the top ten hold 11%. The chain links TRBV5-1 to TRBJ1-4, with D possibly being TRBD1 (5 bases). The sample comprised blood. The TCR was taken from a woman aged 55-70 years with Graves' hyperthyroidism. The CDR3 nucleotides read TGCGCCAGCAGCACAGGACCAGCAACTAATGAAAAACTGTTTTTT. Translation gives CASSTGPATNEKLFF.